This T cell receptor beta chain emerged from a study of a mutant IDH1 vaccine in newly diagnosed glioma. Study overall: Vaccination began 4-6 weeks post radiotherapy alone, or with temozolomide cycles.

This table comes from immunoSEQ multiplex PCR, and its TCRdb copy is limited to in-frame clones, with some not included. The sample shows more than 30,000 clones, around 90% of them seen only once. As regards this clone: The target antigen is unknown.

The CDR3 contains 18 residues. The germline gives CDR1 SGDLS, CDR2 YYNGEE. J lost 0 bases, V lost 0 bases, and 8 bases had no gene match. Indicated time point: week 11, during vaccination. Vaccine doses each comprised 300 ug of mutant IDH1 20-mer peptide, with topical imiquimod. The sample here was PBMCs, taken from a glioma patient whose treatment included an IDH1 peptide vaccine. The sequence was obtained from a young man with glioma. The rearrangement joins TRBV9 to TRBJ2-7; 11 bases agree with TRBD2. The chain's CDR3 is CASSVAPSSGGSSYEQYF. CDR3 in DNA: TGTGCCAGCAGCGTAGCCCCTTCTAGCGGGGGGAGCTCCTACGAGCAGTACTTC.